The 14 T cell receptor beta chains below come from one sample, sequenced in a study of blood T cell repertoires in COVID-19. The table came from immunoSEQ multiplex PCR; TCRdb's copy has only in-frame clones and leaves some out. The data show some 180,000 clones, roughly 82% seen once. Sequenced: peripheral blood. Receptors originate from a human donor in a cohort sampled during active COVID-19.

This chain uses TRBV14 with TRBJ2-1; 10 nucleotides match TRBD2. The V segment lost 2 bases and the J segment 2 bases; nucleotides outside the gene matches: 3. CDR1 is SGHDN and CDR2 is FVKESK in the germline V gene. This CDR3 spans 16 amino acids. The CDR3 loop reads CASSQLTSGTYNEQFF. CDR3 DNA: TGTGCCAGCAGCCAACTCACTAGCGGGACCTACAATGAGCAGTTCTTC.

The chain has TRBV20-1 and TRBJ1-2, with D perhaps matching TRBD1 (6 bases). This CDR3 spans 11 amino acids. CDR1 is DFQATT, CDR2 SNEGSKA, per germline (reference sequence). Trimming removed 3 bases at V and 7 bases at J, with 9 bases between. This CDR3 is CSASKQGGYTF. The CDR3 DNA sequence: TGCAGTGCTAGTAAACAGGGTGGCTACACCTTC.

CDR3 sequence: CASSLRENAKNIQYF. The CDR3 nucleotides read TGTGCCAGCAGCTTGAGGGAGAATGCCAAAAACATTCAGTACTTC. This rearrangement joins TRBV9 to TRBJ2-4; D might be TRBD2 (5 bases). This CDR3 comprises 15 residues. Germline V gene data show CDR1 as SGDLS and CDR2 as YYNGEE. Trimming took off 4 bases at V and 1 base at J, with 12 bases between the two ends.

V usage is TRBV5-4 and J usage is TRBJ1-2, with 8 bases lining up with TRBD1. Germline assignment: CDR1 SGHNT and CDR2 YYREEE (reference sequence). CDR3 length equals 15 residues. V lost 1 base and J lost 8; bases outside the gene matches: 10. Written as DNA, the CDR3 is TGTGCCAGCAGCTTGTACAGGGGGATACGGTTGGGCTACACCTTC. Translating it yields CASSLYRGIRLGYTF.

The chain is built from TRBV3-1 (or the pseudogene TRBV3-2) and TRBJ2-3, with D perhaps TRBD2 (6 bases). The V gene lost 1 base and the J gene lost 5 bases, with 16 bases spanning the gap. The germline V gene encodes CDR1 LGHDT and CDR2 YNNKEL (reference sequence). The CDR3 contains 16 residues. The CDR3, as DNA: TGTGCCAGCAGCCAAGTCAGGAGGGCCCTAAGAGATACGCAGTATTTT. Protein product: CASSQVRRALRDTQYF.

The chain combines TRBV9 with TRBJ2-1; 9 bases match TRBD2. The junction had 8 bases not matched to a gene; V was cut back by 4 bases and J by 6 bases. The CDR3 sequence is 15 residues long. The V gene's germline CDR1 is SGDLS and CDR2 YYNGEE. The CDR3, as DNA: TGTGCCAGCAGCCTAACTAGCGGGTTGGGCAATGAGCAGTTCTTC. Amino acid sequence: CASSLTSGLGNEQFF.

This clone was found once. V gene TRBV29-1 combines with J gene TRBJ2-5; 11 bases are shared with TRBD1. Germline V lookup: CDR1 SQVTM, CDR2 ANQGSEA. The CDR3 extends over 13 amino acids. The V and J ends lost 8 bases and 6 bases, in that order; junction bases with no gene match: 8. The CDR3 sequence is CSSTRDRGKTQYF. Written as DNA, the CDR3 is TGCAGCTCTACCCGGGACAGGGGGAAGACCCAGTACTTC.

The chain is built from TRBV14 and TRBJ2-1; D is undetermined. V lost 5 bases, J lost 15 bases, and 14 bases lay in between. This CDR3 has 11 amino acids. Germline V CDR1 and CDR2: SGHDN, FVKESK. The CDR3 DNA sequence: TGTGCCAGCAGCAAACAGAACACCCTGTTCTTC. Translating it yields CASSKQNTLFF.

This clone occurred a few times. This chain connects TRBV7-9 to TRBJ1-1, with 10 bases that match TRBD1. V lost 2 bases to trimming and J lost 5 bases; unmatched junction nucleotides: 11. Germline V gene sequence: CDR1 SEHNR, CDR2 FQNEAQ (reference sequence). The CDR3 is 17 residues long. The chain's CDR3 is CASSLSWPGTGETEAFF. In DNA form, the CDR3 reads TGTGCCAGCAGCTTATCATGGCCGGGGACAGGGGAAACTGAAGCTTTCTTT. Combining the CDR3 with reference TRBV7-9 and TRBJ1-1 gives the whole variable domain DTGVSQNPRHKITKRGQNVTFRCDPISEHNRLYWYRQTLGQGPEFLTYFQNEAQLEKSRLLSDRFSAERPKGSFSTLEIQRTEQGDSAMYLCASSLSWPGTGETEAFFGQGTRLTVV.

This clone has only one observation. This chain joins TRBV27 and TRBJ2-3, with 7 bases that match TRBD2. The CDR3 is made up of 14 amino acids. Unmatched junction bases numbered 12, after V lost 5 bases and J lost 10 bases. Germline CDR1 is MNHEY and CDR2 is SMNVEV (reference sequence). In nucleotides, the CDR3 is TGTGCCAGCAGTATCGTGCGGGAGTATCTTTCGCAGTATTTT. Protein: CASSIVREYLSQYF.

The chain uses TRBV28 and TRBJ2-2; D ambiguous. The ends were cut back, 2 bases at V and 8 bases at J, with 9 bases in the middle. Germline CDR1 MDHEN, CDR2 SYDVKM. The CDR3 has 13 residues. CDR3 nucleotide sequence: TGTGCCAGCAGTTTACCCCCGACAGGGGAGCTGTTTTTT. Protein product: CASSLPPTGELFF.

The chain combines TRBV11-2 with TRBJ2-6; D perhaps matches TRBD1 (6 bases). This CDR3 spans 15 amino acids. Trimming took off 5 bases at V and 1 base at J, with 9 bases between the two ends. The germline gives CDR1 SGHAT, CDR2 FQNNGV. This CDR3 reads CASSITGSGANVLTF. CDR3 coding DNA: TGTGCCAGCAGCATAACAGGGTCTGGGGCCAACGTCCTGACTTTC.

This clone was counted once. The J gene is TRBJ1-1, the V gene TRBV21-1; the table's D call TRBD1 went unverified against the DNA. TRBV21-1 is recorded as a pseudogene. CDR3 length: 18 residues. Here the CDR3 reads CASSSSPQRDRGPTEAFF. In DNA form, the CDR3 reads TGTGCCAGCAGCTCGAGCCCGCAACGGGACAGGGGGCCCACTGAAGCTTTCTTT.

This clone was counted a single time. The V and J genes are TRBV19 and TRBJ2-2, with a possible D match to TRBD2 (6 bases). V gave up 3 bases and J gave up 2 bases, with 10 bases separating them. Germline V gives CDR1 LNHDA, CDR2 SQIVND (reference sequence). This CDR3 has 15 residues. The CDR3 nucleotides read TGTGCCAGTAGTATCGGGAGCCCTAACACCGGGGAGCTGTTTTTT. Protein sequence: CASSIGSPNTGELFF.